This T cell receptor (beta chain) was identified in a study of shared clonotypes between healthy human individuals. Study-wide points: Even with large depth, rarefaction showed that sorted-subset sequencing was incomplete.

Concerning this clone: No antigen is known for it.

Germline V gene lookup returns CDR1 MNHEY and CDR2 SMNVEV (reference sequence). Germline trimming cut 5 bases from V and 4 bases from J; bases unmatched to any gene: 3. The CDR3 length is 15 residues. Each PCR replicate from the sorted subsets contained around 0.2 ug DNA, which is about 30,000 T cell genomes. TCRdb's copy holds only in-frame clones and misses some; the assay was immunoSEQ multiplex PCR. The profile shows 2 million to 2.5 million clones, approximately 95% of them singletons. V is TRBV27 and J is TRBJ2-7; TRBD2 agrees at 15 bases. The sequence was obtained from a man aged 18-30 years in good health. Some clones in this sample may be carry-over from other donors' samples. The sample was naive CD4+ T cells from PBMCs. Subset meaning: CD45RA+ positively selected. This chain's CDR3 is CASSPGTSGRYEQYF. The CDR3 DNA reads TGTGCCAGCAGTCCCGGGACTAGCGGGAGGTACGAGCAGTACTTC.